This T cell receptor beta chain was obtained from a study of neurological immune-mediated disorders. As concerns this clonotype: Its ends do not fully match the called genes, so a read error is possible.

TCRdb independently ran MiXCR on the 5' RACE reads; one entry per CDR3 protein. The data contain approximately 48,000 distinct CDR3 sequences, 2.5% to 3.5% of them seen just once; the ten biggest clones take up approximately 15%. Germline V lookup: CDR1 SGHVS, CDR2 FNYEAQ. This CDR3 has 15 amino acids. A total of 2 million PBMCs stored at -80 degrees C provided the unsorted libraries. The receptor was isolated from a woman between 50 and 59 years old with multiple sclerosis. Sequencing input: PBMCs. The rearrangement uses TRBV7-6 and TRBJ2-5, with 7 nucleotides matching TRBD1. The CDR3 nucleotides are TGTGCCAGCAGCTTCTTGACAGGGAAAGAAGAGAACCAGTACTTC. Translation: CASSFLTGKEENQYF.